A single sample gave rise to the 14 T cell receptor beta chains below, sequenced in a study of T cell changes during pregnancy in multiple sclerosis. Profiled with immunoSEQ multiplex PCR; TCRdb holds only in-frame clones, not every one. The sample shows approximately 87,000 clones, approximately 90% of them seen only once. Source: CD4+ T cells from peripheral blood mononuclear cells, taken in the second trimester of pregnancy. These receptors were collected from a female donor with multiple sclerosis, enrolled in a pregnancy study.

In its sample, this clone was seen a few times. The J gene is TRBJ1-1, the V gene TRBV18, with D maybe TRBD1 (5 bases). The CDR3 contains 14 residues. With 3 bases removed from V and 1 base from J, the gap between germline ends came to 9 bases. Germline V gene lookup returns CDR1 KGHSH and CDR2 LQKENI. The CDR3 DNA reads TGTGCCAGCTCACCCCAAACAGGGAACACTGAAGCTTTCTTT. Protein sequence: CASSPQTGNTEAFF.

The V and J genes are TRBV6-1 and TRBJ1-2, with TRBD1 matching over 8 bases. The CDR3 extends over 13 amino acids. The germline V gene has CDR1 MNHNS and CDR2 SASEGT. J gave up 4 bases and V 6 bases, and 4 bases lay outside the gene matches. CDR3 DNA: TGTGCCAGCAGCGACAGGGGAATCTATGGCTACACCTTC. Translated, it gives CASSDRGIYGYTF.

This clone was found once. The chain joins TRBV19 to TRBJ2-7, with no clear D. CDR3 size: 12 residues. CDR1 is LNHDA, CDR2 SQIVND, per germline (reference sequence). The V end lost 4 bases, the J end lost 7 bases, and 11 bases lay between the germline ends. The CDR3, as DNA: TGTGCCAGTAGTACCGACCTCGGGGAGCAGTACTTC. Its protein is CASSTDLGEQYF.

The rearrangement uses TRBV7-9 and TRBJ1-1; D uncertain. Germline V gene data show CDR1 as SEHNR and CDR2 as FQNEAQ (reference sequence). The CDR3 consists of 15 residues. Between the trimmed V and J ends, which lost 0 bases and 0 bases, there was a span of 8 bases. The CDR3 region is CASSLALGLNTEAFF. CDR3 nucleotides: TGTGCCAGCAGCTTAGCGCTCGGGTTGAACACTGAAGCTTTCTTT.

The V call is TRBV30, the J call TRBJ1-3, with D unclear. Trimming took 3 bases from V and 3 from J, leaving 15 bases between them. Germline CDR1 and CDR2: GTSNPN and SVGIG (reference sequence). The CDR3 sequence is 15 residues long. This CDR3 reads CAWSSVTELGNTIYF. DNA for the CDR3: TGTGCCTGGAGCTCTGTAACAGAACTTGGAAACACCATATATTTT.

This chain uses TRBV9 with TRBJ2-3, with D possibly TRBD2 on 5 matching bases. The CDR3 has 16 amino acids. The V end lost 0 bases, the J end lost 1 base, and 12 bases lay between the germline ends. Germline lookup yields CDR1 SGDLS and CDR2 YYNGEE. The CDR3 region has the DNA TGTGCCAGCAGCGTAGGGTCGGGGTCCCGCACAGATACGCAGTATTTT. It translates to CASSVGSGSRTDTQYF.

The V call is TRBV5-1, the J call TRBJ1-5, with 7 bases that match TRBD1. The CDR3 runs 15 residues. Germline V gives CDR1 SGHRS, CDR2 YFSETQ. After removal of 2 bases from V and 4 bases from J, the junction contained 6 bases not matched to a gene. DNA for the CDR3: TGCGCCAGCAGCTTATACACAGGGGTAAATCAGCCCCAGCATTTT. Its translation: CASSLYTGVNQPQHF.

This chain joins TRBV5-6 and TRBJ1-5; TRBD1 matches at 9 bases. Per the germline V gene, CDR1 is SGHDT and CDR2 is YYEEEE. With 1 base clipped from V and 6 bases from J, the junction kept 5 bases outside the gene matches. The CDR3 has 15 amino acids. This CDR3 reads CASSLSQGAGQPQHF. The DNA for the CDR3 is TGTGCCAGCAGCTTGTCACAGGGGGCAGGTCAGCCCCAGCATTTT.

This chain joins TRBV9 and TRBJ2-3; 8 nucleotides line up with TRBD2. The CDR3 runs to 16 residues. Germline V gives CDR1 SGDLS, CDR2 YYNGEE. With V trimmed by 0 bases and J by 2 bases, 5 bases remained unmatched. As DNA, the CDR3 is TGTGCCAGCAGCGTAGGGCCGGGACTAGACACAGATACGCAGTATTTT. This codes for CASSVGPGLDTDTQYF.

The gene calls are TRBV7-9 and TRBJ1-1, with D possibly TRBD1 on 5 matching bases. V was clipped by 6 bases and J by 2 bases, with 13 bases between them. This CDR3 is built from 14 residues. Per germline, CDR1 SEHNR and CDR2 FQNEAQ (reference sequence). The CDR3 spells CASRRSQGNTEAFF. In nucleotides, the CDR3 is TGTGCCAGCAGGCGATCTCAGGGAAACACTGAAGCTTTCTTT.

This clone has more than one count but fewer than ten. CDR3 residues: CASSPTSGGVSSTDTQYF. CDR3 nucleotide sequence: TGTGCCAGTAGTCCGACTAGCGGGGGGGTTTCTAGCACAGATACGCAGTATTTT. The chain is built from TRBV19 and TRBJ2-3; 14 nucleotides agree with TRBD2. The trim removed 5 bases at V and 0 bases at J, leaving 7 bases unmatched. Germline CDR1 LNHDA, CDR2 SQIVND (reference sequence). The CDR3 has 18 residues.

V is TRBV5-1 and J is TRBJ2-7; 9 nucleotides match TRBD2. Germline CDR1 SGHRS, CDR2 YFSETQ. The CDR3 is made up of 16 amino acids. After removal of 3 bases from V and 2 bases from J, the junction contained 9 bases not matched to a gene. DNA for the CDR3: TGCGCCAGCAGCTCGAAATTAGCGGGAGCTGCCTACGAGCAGTACTTC. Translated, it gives CASSSKLAGAAYEQYF.

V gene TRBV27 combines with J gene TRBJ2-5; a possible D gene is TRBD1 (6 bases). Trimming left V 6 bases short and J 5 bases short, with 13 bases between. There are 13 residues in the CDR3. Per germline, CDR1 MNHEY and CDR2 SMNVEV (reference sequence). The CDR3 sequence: CASSYTGRETQYF. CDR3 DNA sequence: TGTGCCAGCAGCTATACAGGGCGCGAGACCCAGTACTTC.

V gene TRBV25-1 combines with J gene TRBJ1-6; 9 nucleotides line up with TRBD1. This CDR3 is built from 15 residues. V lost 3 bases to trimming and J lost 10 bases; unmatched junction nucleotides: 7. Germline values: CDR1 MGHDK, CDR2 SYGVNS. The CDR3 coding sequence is TGTGCCAGCAGTGATCGGGACAGGGATAGGTCACCCCTCCACTTT. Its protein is CASSDRDRDRSPLHF.